This entry features one TCR beta chain sequence. Which antigen it targets is not known. Per-nucleotide qualities are absent, and no much larger clonotype sits a single base away. Profiling of TCR beta VDJ combinations and CDR3 sequences used genomic DNA as the template. An Illumina HiSeq 2000 was used for TCR repertoire sequencing. The original methods were these. Repertoires were assessed using TRBV/TRBJ rearrangement plots, CDR3 size and DJ length profiles, and Simpson's diversity index. The most abundant DNA sequence in the deep sequencing data was taken as the immunodominant clone. CDR3 amino acid sequences were screened for sharing across subjects and compared with published repertoires and the VDJdb database. TCRdb passed the public sequencing reads through fastp at Q25 and MiXCR, retaining productive beta sequences. Here each entry gathers all rows of one CDR3 protein and keeps the most common genes and DNA. TCRdb, not the original authors, processed these V and J calls. Counted in this sample were 150,000 to 160,000 distinct CDR3 sequences; over 50% of them appeared once. The top ten hold 9.5% to 15% of the sample.

Flow cytometry had shown CD8+CD57+ cell expansion in the patients selected for sequencing. All patients had severe acquired aplastic anemia diagnosed by International Study of Aplastic Anemia and Agranulocytosis and Camitta criteria. Patients had received no therapy at the time of blood sampling. The study deep-sequenced TCR repertoires of sorted CD4+ and CD8+ blood T cells from severe aplastic anemia patients and healthy subjects. Patients were enrolled under clinicaltrials.gov protocols 00001620, 01623167, 00001397, 00071045, 00081523 and 00961064 in the USA. Ficoll-Paque density gradient centrifugation was used to isolate peripheral blood mononuclear cells. Before DNA extraction, CD4+ and CD8+ T cells were sorted by FACS or by magnetic beads. Trimming takes 6 bases from V and 3 bases from J, and the germline ends sit 5 bases apart. For CDR1 and CDR2, the germline V gene lists SGHTA and FQGNSA. The CDR3 covers 12 residues, taking in both the cysteine and the phenylalanine. The entry retains the CDR3 DNA only, 36 bases that are in frame from base 1.

The sample belongs to a study of CD8+CD57+ T cells in acquired aplastic anemia (dated by TCRdb to 2017 to 2018). Background for the entire study: DNA extracted from sorted CD4+ and CD8+ cells had a mean of about 3 ug, with a range of about 0.2 to 30 ug. CD8+CD57+ expansion was defined as a frequency above the mean frequency observed in healthy subjects. What the authors observed across the whole study: Although roughly 30 CD8+ CDR3 sequences were shared by patients and controls, these sequences appeared highly expressed in patients and within the immunodominant clones of patients. CD8+ Simpson's diversity did not differ significantly between patients and healthy controls (P=0.060).

The receptor comes from a human donor with aplastic anemia. The chain is assembled from TRBV7-2 and TRBJ2-2, with the D gene uncertain. Specimen: sorted CD4+, CD8+, or CD8+CD57+ T cells (not recorded which) from PBMCs. The sequence in DNA is TGTGCCAGCAGTAGGCACACCGGGGAGCTGTTTTTT. Translated, it reads CASSRHTGELFF.